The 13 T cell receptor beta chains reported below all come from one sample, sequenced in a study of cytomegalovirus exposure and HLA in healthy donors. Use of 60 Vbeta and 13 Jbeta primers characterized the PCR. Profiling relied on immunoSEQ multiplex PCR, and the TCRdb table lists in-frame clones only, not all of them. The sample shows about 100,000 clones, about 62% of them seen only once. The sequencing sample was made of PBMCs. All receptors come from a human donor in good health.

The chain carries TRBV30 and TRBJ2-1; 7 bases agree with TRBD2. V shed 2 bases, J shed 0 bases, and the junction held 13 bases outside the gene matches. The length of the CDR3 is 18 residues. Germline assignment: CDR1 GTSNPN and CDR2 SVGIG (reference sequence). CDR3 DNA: TGTGCCTGGAGTCTTTATATGGGAGCGGGGCACTCCTACAATGAGCAGTTCTTC. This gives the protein CAWSLYMGAGHSYNEQFF.

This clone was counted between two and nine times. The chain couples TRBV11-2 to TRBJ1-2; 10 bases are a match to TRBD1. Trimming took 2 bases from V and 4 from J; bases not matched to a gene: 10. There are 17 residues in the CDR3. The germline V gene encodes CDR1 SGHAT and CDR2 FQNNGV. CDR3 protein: CASSLSGQGIMGYGYTF. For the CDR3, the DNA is TGTGCCAGCAGCTTATCGGGACAGGGGATTATGGGCTATGGCTACACCTTC.

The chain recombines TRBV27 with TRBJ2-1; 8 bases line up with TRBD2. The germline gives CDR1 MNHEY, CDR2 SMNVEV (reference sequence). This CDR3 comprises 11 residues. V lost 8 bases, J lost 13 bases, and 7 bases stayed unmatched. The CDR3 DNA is TGTGCCAGCCGGAACGGACTAGCTCAGTTCTTC. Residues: CASRNGLAQFF.

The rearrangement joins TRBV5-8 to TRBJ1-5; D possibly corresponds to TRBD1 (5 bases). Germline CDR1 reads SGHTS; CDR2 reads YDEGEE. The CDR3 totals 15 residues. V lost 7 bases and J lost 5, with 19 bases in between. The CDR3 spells CASPEADRSYQPQHF. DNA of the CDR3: TGTGCCAGCCCTGAAGCTGACAGATCTTATCAGCCCCAGCATTTT.

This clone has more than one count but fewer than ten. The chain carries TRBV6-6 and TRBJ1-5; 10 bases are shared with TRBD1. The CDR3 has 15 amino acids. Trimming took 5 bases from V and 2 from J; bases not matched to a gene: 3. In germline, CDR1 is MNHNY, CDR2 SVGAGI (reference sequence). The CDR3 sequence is CASSRQGAGNQPQHF. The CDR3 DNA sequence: TGTGCCAGCAGTAGACAGGGGGCTGGCAATCAGCCCCAGCATTTT.

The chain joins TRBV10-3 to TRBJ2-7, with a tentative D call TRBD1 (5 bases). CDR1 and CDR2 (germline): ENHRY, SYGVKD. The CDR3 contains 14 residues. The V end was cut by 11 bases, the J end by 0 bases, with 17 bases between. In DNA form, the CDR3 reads TGTGCCGCCTCTATGGGGCCGAGCTCCTACGAGCAGTACTTC. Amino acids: CAASMGPSSYEQYF.

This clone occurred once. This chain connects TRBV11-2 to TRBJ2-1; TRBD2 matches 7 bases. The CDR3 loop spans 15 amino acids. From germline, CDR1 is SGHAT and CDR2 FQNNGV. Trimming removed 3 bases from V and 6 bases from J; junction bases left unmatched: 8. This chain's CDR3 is CASSLGLAALNEQFF. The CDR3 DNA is TGTGCCAGCAGCTTGGGTCTAGCGGCCCTCAATGAGCAGTTCTTC.

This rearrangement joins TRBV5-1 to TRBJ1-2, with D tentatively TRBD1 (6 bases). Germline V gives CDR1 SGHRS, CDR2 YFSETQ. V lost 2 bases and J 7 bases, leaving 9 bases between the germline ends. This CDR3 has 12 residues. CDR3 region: CASSLQGRGYTF. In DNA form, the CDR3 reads TGCGCCAGCAGCTTACAGGGACGTGGCTACACCTTC.

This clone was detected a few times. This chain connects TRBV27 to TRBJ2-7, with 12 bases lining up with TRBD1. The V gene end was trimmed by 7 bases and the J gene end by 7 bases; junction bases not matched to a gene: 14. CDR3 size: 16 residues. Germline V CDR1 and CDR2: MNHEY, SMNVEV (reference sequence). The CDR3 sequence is CASMSSPGQGAGEQYF. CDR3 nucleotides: TGTGCCAGCATGTCCTCTCCGGGACAGGGGGCGGGAGAGCAGTACTTC.

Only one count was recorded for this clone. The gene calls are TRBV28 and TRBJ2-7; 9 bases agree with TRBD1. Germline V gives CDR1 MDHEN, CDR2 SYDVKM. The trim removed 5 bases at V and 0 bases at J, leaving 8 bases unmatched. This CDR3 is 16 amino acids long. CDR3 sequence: CASSHGGTGSSYEQYF. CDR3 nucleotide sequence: TGTGCCAGCAGTCACGGGGGGACAGGGAGCTCCTACGAGCAGTACTTC.

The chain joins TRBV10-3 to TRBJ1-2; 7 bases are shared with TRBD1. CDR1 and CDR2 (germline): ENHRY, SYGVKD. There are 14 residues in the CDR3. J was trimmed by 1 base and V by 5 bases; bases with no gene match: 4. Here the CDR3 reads CAISSGGGNYGYTF. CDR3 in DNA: TGTGCCATCAGTTCAGGGGGAGGTAACTATGGCTACACCTTC.

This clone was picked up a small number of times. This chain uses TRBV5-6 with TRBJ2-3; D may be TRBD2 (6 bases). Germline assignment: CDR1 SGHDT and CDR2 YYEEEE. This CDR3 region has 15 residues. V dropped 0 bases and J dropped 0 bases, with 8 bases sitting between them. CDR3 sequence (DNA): TGTGCCAGCAGCTTGGTTCGGGGGAGCACAGATACGCAGTATTTT. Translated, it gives CASSLVRGSTDTQYF.

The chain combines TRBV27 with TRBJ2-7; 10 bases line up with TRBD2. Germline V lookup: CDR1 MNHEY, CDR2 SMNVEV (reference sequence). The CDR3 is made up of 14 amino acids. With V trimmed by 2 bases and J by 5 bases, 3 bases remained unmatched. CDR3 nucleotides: TGTGCCAGCAGTTTAAATCTAGCGGGAGACGAGCAGTACTTC. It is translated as CASSLNLAGDEQYF.